This T cell receptor beta chain emerged from a study of cytomegalovirus exposure and HLA in healthy donors. Study as a whole: The same platform was used for the 90 to 150 validation repertoires as for the roughly 700 first-cohort repertoires, as reported in a later analysis. Findings and caveats of the study: Rarity characterized most TCR sequences, yet some public TCRs appeared in many donors.

As for this clone: The antigen remains unidentified.

CDR3 size: 15 residues. Germline assignment: CDR1 SGHTA and CDR2 FQGNSA. V was pared by 3 bases and J by 2 bases, with 7 bases of the junction left unmatched. TCRdb's copy holds only in-frame clones and misses some; the assay was immunoSEQ multiplex PCR. The sample lists 55,000 to 80,000 clones; approximately 95% were seen once. Sequencing was carried out using PBMCs. The V call is TRBV7-2, the J call TRBJ2-7, with TRBD1 matching 7 bases. The TCR comes from a woman aged 18-29 years in good health and CMV-seropositive. This chain's CDR3 is CASSFGQAMTYEQYF. The CDR3 bases are TGTGCCAGCAGCTTCGGACAGGCCATGACCTACGAGCAGTACTTC.